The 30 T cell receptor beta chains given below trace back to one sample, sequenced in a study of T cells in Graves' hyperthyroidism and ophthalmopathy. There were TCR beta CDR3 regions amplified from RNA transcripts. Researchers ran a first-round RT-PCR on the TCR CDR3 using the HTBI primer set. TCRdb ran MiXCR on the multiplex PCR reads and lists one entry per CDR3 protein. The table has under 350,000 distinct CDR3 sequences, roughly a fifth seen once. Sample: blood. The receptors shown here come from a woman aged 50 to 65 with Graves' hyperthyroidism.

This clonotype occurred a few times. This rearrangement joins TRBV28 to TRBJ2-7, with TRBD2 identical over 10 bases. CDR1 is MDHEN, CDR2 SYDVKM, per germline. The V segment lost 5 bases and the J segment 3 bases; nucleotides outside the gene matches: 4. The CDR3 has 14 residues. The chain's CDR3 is CASSTSGGDYEQYF. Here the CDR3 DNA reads TGTGCCAGCAGTACAAGCGGGGGGGACTACGAGCAGTACTTC.

The DNA for the CDR3 is TGCGCCAGCAGCTTGTATGGGGCAGATAATGAAAAACTGTTTTTT. Its translation: CASSLYGADNEKLFF. The gene calls are TRBV5-1 and TRBJ1-4; weak D call: TRBD1 (5 bases). The CDR3 is made up of 15 amino acids. The ends were cut back, 1 base at V and 4 bases at J, with 11 bases in the middle. Germline lookup yields CDR1 SGHRS and CDR2 YFSETQ. Combining the CDR3 with reference TRBV5-1 and TRBJ1-4 gives the whole variable domain KAGVTQTPRYLIKTRGQQVTLSCSPISGHRSVSWYQQTPGQGLQFLFEYFSETQRNKGNFPGRFSGRQFSNSRSEMNVSTLELGDSALYLCASSLYGADNEKLFFGSGTQLSVL.

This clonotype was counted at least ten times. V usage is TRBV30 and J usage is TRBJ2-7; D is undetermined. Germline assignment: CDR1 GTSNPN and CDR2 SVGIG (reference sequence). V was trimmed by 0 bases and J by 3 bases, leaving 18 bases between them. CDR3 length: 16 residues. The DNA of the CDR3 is TGTGCCTGGAGTGTACCCGAGACCCAACCTAACTACGAGCAGTACTTC. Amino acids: CAWSVPETQPNYEQYF. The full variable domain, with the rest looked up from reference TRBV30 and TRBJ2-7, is SQTIHQWPATLVQPVGSPLSLECTVEGTSNPNLYWYRQAAGRGLQLLFYSVGIGQISSEVPQNLSASRPQDRQFILSSKKLLLSDSGFYLCAWSVPETQPNYEQYFGPGTRLTVT.

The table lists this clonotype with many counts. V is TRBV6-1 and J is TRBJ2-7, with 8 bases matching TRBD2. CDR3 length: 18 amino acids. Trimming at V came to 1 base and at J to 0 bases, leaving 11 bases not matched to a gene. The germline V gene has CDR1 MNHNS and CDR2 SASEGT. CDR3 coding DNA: TGTGCCAGCAGTGAAGTACCGACGACTAGCGACAACTCCTACGAGCAGTACTTC. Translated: CASSEVPTTSDNSYEQYF.

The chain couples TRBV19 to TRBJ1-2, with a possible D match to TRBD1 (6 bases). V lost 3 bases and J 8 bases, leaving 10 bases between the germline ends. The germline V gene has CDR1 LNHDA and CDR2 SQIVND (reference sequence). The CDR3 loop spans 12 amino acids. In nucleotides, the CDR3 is TGTGCCAGTAGTATCAGGGGCGCCGGCTACACCTTC. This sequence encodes CASSIRGAGYTF.

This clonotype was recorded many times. In nucleotides, the CDR3 is TGTGCCACCGGGGGCTCTGGAAACACCATATATTTT. This codes for CATGGSGNTIYF. The chain carries TRBV28 and TRBJ1-3; maybe TRBD1 (5 bases). The germline V gene has CDR1 MDHEN and CDR2 SYDVKM. Trimming pared 10 bases from V and 0 bases from J, leaving 7 bases between. The CDR3 runs to 12 residues.

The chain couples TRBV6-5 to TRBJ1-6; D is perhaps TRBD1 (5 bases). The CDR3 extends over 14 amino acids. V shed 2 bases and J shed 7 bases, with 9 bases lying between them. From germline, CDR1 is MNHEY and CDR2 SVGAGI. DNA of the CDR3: TGTGCCAGCAGTTACCGGGGGGTCAATTCACCCCTCCACTTT. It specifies CASSYRGVNSPLHF.

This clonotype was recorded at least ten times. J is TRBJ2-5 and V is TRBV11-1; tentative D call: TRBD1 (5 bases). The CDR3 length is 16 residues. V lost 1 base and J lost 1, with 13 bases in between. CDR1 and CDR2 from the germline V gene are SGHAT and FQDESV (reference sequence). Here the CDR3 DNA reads TGTGCCAGCAGCTTAGGGCAGGGCCTCACCCAAGAGACCCAGTACTTC. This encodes CASSLGQGLTQETQYF.

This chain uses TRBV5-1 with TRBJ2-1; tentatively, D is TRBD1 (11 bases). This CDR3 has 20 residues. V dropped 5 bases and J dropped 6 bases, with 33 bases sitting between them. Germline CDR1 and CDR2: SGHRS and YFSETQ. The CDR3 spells CASRSLAGTGGASGSNEQFF. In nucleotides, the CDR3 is TGCGCCAGCAGATCGCTAGCCGGGACAGGGGGGGCTAGCGGGAGCAATGAGCAGTTCTTC.

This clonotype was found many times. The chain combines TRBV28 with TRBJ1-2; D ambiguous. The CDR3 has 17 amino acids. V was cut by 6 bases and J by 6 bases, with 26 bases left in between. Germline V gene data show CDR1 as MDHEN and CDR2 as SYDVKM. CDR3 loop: CASSSSGPALLVDGYTF. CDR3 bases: TGTGCCAGCAGCTCCAGCGGGCCAGCCCTTTTAGTCGATGGCTACACCTTC.

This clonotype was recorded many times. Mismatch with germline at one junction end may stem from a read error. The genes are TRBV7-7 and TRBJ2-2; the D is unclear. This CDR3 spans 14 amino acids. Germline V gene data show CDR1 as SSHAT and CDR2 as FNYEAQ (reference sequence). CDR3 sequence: CASSFTWDTGELFF. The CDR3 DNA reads TGTGCTAGCAGCTTCACTTGGGACACCGGGGAGCTGTTTTTT.

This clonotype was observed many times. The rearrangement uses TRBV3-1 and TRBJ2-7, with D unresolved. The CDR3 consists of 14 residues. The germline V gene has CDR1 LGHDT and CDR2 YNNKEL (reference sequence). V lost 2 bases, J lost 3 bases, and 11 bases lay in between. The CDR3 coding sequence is TGTGCCAGCAGCCAACTTGGAGAGCACTACGAGCAGTACTTC. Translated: CASSQLGEHYEQYF.

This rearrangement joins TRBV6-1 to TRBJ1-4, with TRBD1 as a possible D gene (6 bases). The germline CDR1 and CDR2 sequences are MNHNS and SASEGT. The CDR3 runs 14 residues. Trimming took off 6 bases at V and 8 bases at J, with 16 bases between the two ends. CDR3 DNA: TGTGCCAGCAGCCGCGAAATGACAGGCGAAAAACTGTTTTTT. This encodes CASSREMTGEKLFF.

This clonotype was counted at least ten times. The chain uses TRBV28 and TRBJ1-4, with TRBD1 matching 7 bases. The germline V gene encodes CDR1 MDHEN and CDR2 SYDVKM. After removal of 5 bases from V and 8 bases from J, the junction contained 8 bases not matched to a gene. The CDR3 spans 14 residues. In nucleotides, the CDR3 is TGTGCCAGCAGTCCCACAGGGGTTTTCGAAAAACTGTTTTTT. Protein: CASSPTGVFEKLFF. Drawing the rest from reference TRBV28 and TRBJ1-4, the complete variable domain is DVKVTQSSRYLVKRTGEKVFLECVQDMDHENMFWYRQDPGLGLRLIYFSYDVKMKEKGDIPEGYSVSREKKERFSLILESASTNQTSMYLCASSPTGVFEKLFFGSGTQLSVL.

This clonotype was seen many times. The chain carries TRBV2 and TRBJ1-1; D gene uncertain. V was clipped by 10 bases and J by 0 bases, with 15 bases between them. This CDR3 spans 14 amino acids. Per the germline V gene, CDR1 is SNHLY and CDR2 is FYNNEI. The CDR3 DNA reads TGTGCCACCAAGCACCGGGAGATGAACACTGAAGCTTTCTTT. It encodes CATKHREMNTEAFF.

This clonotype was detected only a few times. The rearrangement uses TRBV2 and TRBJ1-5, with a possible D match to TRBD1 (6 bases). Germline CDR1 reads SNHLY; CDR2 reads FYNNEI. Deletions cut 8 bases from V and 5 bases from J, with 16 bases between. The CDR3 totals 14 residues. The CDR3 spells CASGNTGIHQPQHF. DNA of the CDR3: TGTGCCAGCGGCAACACAGGGATCCATCAGCCCCAGCATTTT.

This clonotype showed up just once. CDR3 protein: CASSFYRGNTEAFF. The CDR3 DNA reads TGCGCCAGCAGCTTCTACAGGGGGAACACTGAAGCTTTCTTT. V is TRBV5-1 and J is TRBJ1-1; 7 nucleotides line up with TRBD1. Trimming took 2 bases from V and 1 from J; bases not matched to a gene: 2. Germline V lookup: CDR1 SGHRS, CDR2 YFSETQ. The CDR3 totals 14 residues.

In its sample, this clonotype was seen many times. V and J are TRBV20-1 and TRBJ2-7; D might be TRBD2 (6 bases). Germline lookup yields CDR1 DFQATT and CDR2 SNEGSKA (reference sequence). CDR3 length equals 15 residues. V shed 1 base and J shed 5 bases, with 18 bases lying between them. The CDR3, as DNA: TGCAGTGCTAGAGGCCCAACACCGGAGGGGCACGAGCAGTACTTC. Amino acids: CSARGPTPEGHEQYF.

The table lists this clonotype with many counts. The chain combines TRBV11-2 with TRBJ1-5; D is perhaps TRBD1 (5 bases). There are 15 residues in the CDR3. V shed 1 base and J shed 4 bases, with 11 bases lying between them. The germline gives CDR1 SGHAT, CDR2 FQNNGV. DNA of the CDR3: TGTGCCAGCAGCTTAGGACTCAGGGCAAATCAGCCCCAGCATTTT. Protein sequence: CASSLGLRANQPQHF.

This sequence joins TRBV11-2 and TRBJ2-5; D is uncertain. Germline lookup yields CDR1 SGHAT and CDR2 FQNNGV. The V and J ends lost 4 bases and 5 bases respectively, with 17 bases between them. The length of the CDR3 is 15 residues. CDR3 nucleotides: TGTGCCAGCAGCTCCTATGTGGGATGGCGGGAGACCCAGTACTTC. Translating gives CASSSYVGWRETQYF.

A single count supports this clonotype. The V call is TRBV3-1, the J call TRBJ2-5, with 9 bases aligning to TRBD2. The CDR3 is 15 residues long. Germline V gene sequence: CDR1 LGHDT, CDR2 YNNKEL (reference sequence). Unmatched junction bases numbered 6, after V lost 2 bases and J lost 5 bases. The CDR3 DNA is TGTGCCAGCAGCCAAAGGGGACTAGCAGGGGAGACCCAGTACTTC. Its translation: CASSQRGLAGETQYF.

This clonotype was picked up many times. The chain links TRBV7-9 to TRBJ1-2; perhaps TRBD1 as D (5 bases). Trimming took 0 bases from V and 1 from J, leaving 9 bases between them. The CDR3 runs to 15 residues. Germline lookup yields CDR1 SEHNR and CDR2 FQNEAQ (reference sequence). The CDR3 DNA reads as TGTGCCAGCAGCTTAGCGGGCAGGGATAACTATGGCTACACCTTC. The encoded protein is CASSLAGRDNYGYTF.

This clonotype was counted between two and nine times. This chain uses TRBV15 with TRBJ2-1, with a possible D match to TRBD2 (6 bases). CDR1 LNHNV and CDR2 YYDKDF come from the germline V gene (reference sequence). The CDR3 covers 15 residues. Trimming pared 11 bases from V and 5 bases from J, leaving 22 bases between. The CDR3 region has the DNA TGTGCCTCGTTATTGGGACTCCCCCGGCACAATGAGCAGTTCTTC. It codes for CASLLGLPRHNEQFF. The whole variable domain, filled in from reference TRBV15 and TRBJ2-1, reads DAMVIQNPRYQVTQFGKPVTLSCSQTLNHNVMYWYQQKSSQAPKLLFHYYDKDFNNEADTPDNFQSRRPNTSFCFLDIRSPGLGDTAMYLCASLLGLPRHNEQFFGPGTRLTVL.

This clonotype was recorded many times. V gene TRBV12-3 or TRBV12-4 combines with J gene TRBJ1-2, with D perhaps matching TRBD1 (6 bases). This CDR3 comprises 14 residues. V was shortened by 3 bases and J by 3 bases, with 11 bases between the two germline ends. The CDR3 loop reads CASSFGGQDYGYTF. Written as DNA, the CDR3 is TGTGCCAGCAGTTTTGGGGGCCAGGACTATGGCTACACCTTC.

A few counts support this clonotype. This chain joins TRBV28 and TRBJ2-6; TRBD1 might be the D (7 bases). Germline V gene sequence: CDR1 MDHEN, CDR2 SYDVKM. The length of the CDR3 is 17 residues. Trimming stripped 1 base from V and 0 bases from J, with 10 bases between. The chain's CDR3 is CASSLSRGVSGANVLTF. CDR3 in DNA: TGTGCCAGCAGTTTATCCAGGGGGGTCTCTGGGGCCAACGTCCTGACTTTC.

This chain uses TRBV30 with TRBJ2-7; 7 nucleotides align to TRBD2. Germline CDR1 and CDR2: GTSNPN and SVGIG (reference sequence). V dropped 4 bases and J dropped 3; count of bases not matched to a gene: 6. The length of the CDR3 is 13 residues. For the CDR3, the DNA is TGTGCCTGGAAAGGCGGGAGAAGCTACGAGCAGTACTTC. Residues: CAWKGGRSYEQYF.

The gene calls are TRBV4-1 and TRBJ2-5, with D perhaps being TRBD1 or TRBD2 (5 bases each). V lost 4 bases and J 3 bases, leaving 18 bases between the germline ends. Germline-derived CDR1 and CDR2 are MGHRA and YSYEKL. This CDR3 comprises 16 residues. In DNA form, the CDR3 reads TGCGCCAGCAGCCGGTACGGGGACGGGGAAAAAGAGACCCAGTACTTC. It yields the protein CASSRYGDGEKETQYF.

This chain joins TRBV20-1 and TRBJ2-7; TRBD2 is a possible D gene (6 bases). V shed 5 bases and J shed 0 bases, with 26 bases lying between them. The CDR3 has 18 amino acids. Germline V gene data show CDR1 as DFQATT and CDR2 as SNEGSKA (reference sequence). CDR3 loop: CSARILAVLSSGSYEQYF. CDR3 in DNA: TGCAGTGCTCGAATATTAGCGGTTCTCTCGTCAGGCTCCTACGAGCAGTACTTC.

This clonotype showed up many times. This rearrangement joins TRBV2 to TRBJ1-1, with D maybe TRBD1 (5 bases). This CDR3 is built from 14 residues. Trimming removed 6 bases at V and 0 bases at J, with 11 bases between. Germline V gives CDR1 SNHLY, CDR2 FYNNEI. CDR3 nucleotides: TGTGCCAGCAGGGCGGGGGTCATGAACACTGAAGCTTTCTTT. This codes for CASRAGVMNTEAFF.

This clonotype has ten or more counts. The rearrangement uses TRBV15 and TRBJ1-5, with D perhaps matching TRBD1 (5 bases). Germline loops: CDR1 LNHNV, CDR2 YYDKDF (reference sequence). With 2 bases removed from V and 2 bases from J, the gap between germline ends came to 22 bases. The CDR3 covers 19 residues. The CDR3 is CATSRPSGTAIGGNQPQHF. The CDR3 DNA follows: TGTGCCACCAGCAGACCCTCCGGGACCGCCATTGGAGGCAATCAGCCCCAGCATTTT.